This entry describes one T cell receptor beta chain. Antigen specificity is unknown. Germline V lookup: CDR1 ENHRY, CDR2 SYGVKD. The CDR3 is made up of 17 amino acids. J gave up 4 bases and V 4 bases, and 13 bases lay outside the gene matches. Since all of the isolated RNA was reverse transcribed, expressed TCRB transcripts were what got sequenced. Clones were read by immunoSEQ multiplex PCR, and TCRdb kept only the in-frame ones, dropping some. The sample lists about 350,000 clones; 15% to 20% were seen once. The sample is drawn from a study of beta chain features in type 1 diabetes. Study-wide results and caveats: Whether HLA type influences TCRB rearrangement remained unresolved here. Shortening of TCRB CDR3s, moderate but significant, appeared in all four CD4+ subsets of Type 1 diabetes patients.

Purities in excess of 95% were seen in all sorted populations. The sequence was obtained from a woman aged 18 to 35 in good health. The sequencing input was naive CD4+ T cells from blood. The rearrangement links TRBV10-3 to TRBJ2-1; 7 bases line up with TRBD1. CDR3 in amino acids: CAISGSLGQEKYNEQFF. CDR3 nucleotides: TGTGCCATCAGTGGGTCCCTAGGACAGGAGAAGTACAATGAGCAGTTCTTC.